The clone carrying this T cell receptor beta chain came up many times. The target antigen is unknown. Template material for TCR beta VDJ and CDR3 profiling consisted of genomic DNA. TCRdb passed the reads through MiXCR, listing each CDR3 protein once. The sample lists 75,000 to 90,000 distinct CDR3 sequences, approximately 45% seen once, with roughly 70% in the top ten. Trimming removed 3 bases from V and 1 base from J, with 12 bases in between. There are 16 residues in the CDR3. Germline V CDR1 and CDR2: SNHLY, FYNNEI. This entry is derived from a study of CD8+CD57+ T cells in acquired aplastic anemia. Study conclusions and caveats: Patients shared around 31 CD8+ CDR3 sequences with controls. In CD8+ cells, Simpson's diversity showed no significant difference between patients and controls.

Sequencing was carried out using sorted CD4+, CD8+, or CD8+CD57+ T cells (not recorded which) from PBMCs. J is TRBJ2-2 and V is TRBV2; D call uncertain. This TCR was recovered from a human donor in good health, serving as a control. The CDR3 loop reads CASSEFPAMNTGELFF. CDR3 coding DNA: TGTGCCAGCAGTGAGTTCCCAGCGATGAACACCGGGGAGCTGTTTTTT.